Following are 22 T cell receptor beta chains from one sample sequenced in a study of T cell responses to AZD1222 COVID-19 vaccine. Measured with immunoSEQ multiplex PCR; TCRdb has only the in-frame clones, and not every one. The sample has 120,000 to 150,000 clones; about 88% are singletons. Sequences were derived from peripheral blood, sampled 28 days after the second AZD1222 dose. The receptors stem from an adult who received the AZD1222 COVID-19 vaccine.

This clone was detected once. The chain is built from TRBV4-3 and TRBJ1-1, with no clear D. The germline gives CDR1 LGHNA, CDR2 YSLEER. V lost 3 bases to trimming and J lost 1 base, with 9 bases between them. CDR3 size: 14 residues. This chain's CDR3 is CASSHAEGNTEAFF. Written as DNA, the CDR3 is TGCGCCAGCAGCCACGCCGAGGGGAACACTGAAGCTTTCTTT.

V gene TRBV29-1 combines with J gene TRBJ1-1; D is unclear. V was trimmed by 6 bases and J by 7 bases, leaving 9 bases between them. The CDR3 sequence is 10 residues long. CDR1 is SQVTM and CDR2 is ANQGSEA in the germline V gene. CDR3 loop: CSVWSNEAFF. The DNA for the CDR3 is TGCAGCGTCTGGAGTAATGAAGCTTTCTTT.

The rearrangement links TRBV24-1 to TRBJ2-5; TRBD2 aligns across 7 bases. Per germline, CDR1 KGHDR and CDR2 SFDVKD. Losses at the gene ends were 3 bases for V and 3 bases for J; bases not matched to a gene: 6. The CDR3 spans 15 residues. The CDR3 sequence: CATSDQAGYEETQYF. The CDR3 DNA reads TGTGCCACCAGTGATCAAGCGGGGTACGAAGAGACCCAGTACTTC.

This clone was counted only a few times. CDR3 in DNA: TGCGCCAGCAGCTCCACAGGGCTATCGTACACTGAAGCTTTCTTT. This encodes CASSSTGLSYTEAFF. The chain links TRBV5-1 to TRBJ1-1; a weak D match, TRBD1 (6 bases). Trimming removed 3 bases at V and 3 bases at J, with 15 bases between. Germline CDR1 and CDR2: SGHRS and YFSETQ. The CDR3 spans 15 residues.

This rearrangement joins TRBV28 to TRBJ2-6, with TRBD1 identical over 11 bases. The V and J ends lost 5 bases and 0 bases, in that order; junction bases with no gene match: 6. In germline, CDR1 is MDHEN, CDR2 SYDVKM. This CDR3 has 18 residues. The DNA for the CDR3 is TGTGCCAGCAGTAAGGACAGGGGGCCCCGCTCTGGGGCCAACGTCCTGACTTTC. Its translation is CASSKDRGPRSGANVLTF.

The chain has TRBV9 and TRBJ1-1, with 8 bases matching TRBD1. Per germline, CDR1 SGDLS and CDR2 YYNGEE. CDR3 length: 14 amino acids. V was pared by 3 bases and J by 5 bases, with 6 bases of the junction left unmatched. The CDR3, as DNA: TGTGCCAGCAGCGGACAGGGGTTCGTAACTGAAGCTTTCTTT. It translates to CASSGQGFVTEAFF.

V and J are TRBV28 and TRBJ1-5, with 7 bases identical to TRBD1. Looked up from germline, CDR1 is MDHEN and CDR2 is SYDVKM. CDR3 length equals 17 residues. V dropped 4 bases and J dropped 6; count of bases not matched to a gene: 15. CDR3 residues: CASSYFWTGTGSQPQHF. The CDR3 DNA reads TGTGCCAGCAGTTACTTCTGGACAGGAACGGGCTCTCAGCCCCAGCATTTT.

V gene TRBV27 combines with J gene TRBJ2-7, with D perhaps TRBD1 (6 bases). Trimming cost V 5 bases and J 5 bases, with 10 bases left between them. The CDR3 spans 12 residues. The germline V gene encodes CDR1 MNHEY and CDR2 SMNVEV (reference sequence). The CDR3 nucleotides are TGTGCCAGCAGTACAGGGAGTCACGAGCAGTACTTC. The encoded protein is CASSTGSHEQYF.

This chain connects TRBV7-2 to TRBJ1-6, with D possibly being TRBD1 (6 bases). This CDR3 is built from 15 residues. Germline V gene sequence: CDR1 SGHTA, CDR2 FQGNSA. Trimming stripped 5 bases from V and 9 bases from J, with 17 bases between. The CDR3 region is CASSIIQGSGSPLHF. The CDR3 nucleotides read TGTGCCAGCAGCATCATACAGGGTAGCGGTTCACCCCTCCACTTT.

The chain combines TRBV27 with TRBJ1-1, with D perhaps TRBD1 (5 bases). Between the trimmed V and J ends, which lost 6 bases and 3 bases, there was a span of 8 bases. The CDR3 extends over 12 amino acids. CDR1 is MNHEY, CDR2 SMNVEV, per germline (reference sequence). The CDR3 here is CASSSGYTEAFF. CDR3 DNA: TGTGCCAGCAGCTCAGGGTACACTGAAGCTTTCTTT.

This rearrangement joins TRBV28 to TRBJ2-3, with a tentative D call TRBD1 (5 bases). The V gene lost 2 bases and the J gene lost 1 base, with 10 bases spanning the gap. Per germline, CDR1 MDHEN and CDR2 SYDVKM. The length of the CDR3 is 15 residues. This CDR3 is CASSLATTGTDTQYF. For the CDR3, the DNA is TGTGCCAGCAGTTTAGCCACGACAGGCACAGATACGCAGTATTTT.

V is TRBV28 and J is TRBJ2-4; 10 positions agree with TRBD1. This CDR3 spans 15 amino acids. Germline lookup yields CDR1 MDHEN and CDR2 SYDVKM. Trimming took 5 bases from V and 8 from J; bases not matched to a gene: 9. The CDR3 is CASSPRQGAFDIQYF. Written as DNA, the CDR3 is TGTGCCAGCAGTCCCAGACAGGGGGCCTTTGACATTCAGTACTTC.

This clone has just one count. The chain links TRBV2 to TRBJ1-1, with 8 bases lining up with TRBD1. CDR1 and CDR2 (germline): SNHLY, FYNNEI. This CDR3 spans 13 amino acids. Trimming took 11 bases from V and 5 from J; bases not matched to a gene: 10. The CDR3 DNA follows: TGTGCCGAGGGCGGACAGGGAGGAACTGAAGCTTTCTTT. Translation gives CAEGGQGGTEAFF.

The chain has TRBV11-3 and TRBJ1-1; no clear D gene. The germline gives CDR1 SGHNT, CDR2 YENEEA. This CDR3 has 13 amino acids. V lost 1 base, J lost 10 bases, and 13 bases lay in between. CDR3: CASSLGDGGRAFF. The CDR3 coding sequence is TGTGCCAGCAGCTTAGGTGATGGAGGACGAGCTTTCTTT.

The V and J genes are TRBV19 and TRBJ1-3; the D gene is possibly TRBD1 (6 bases). This CDR3 has 18 amino acids. Trimming cost V 3 bases and J 0 bases, with 18 bases left between them. CDR1 LNHDA and CDR2 SQIVND come from the germline V gene (reference sequence). CDR3 nucleotide sequence: TGTGCCAGTAGTATCGGGGGGCTCACGTTTCGCTCTGGAAACACCATATATTTT. It specifies CASSIGGLTFRSGNTIYF.

The chain employs TRBV6-2 or TRBV6-3 and TRBJ1-5, with a possible D match to TRBD1 (6 bases). This CDR3 has 14 residues. The ends were cut back, 5 bases at V and 4 bases at J, with 12 bases in the middle. Looked up from germline, CDR1 is MNHEY and CDR2 is SVGEGT. The CDR3 DNA sequence: TGTGCCAGCAGTCTCCCAGGGGAAAATCAGCCCCAGCATTTT. Residues: CASSLPGENQPQHF.

The chain has TRBV28 and TRBJ1-2, with 7 bases identical to TRBD1. Germline CDR1 reads MDHEN; CDR2 reads SYDVKM. With V trimmed by 5 bases and J by 5 bases, 8 bases remained unmatched. This CDR3 region has 14 residues. CDR3 nucleotides: TGTGCCAGCAGTCGCACAGGGGTCGGGTATGGCTACACCTTC. It codes for CASSRTGVGYGYTF.

V usage is TRBV24-1 and J usage is TRBJ2-1; D gene ambiguous. The CDR3 is 14 residues long. The V end lost 5 bases, the J end lost 6 bases, and 13 bases lay between the germline ends. Looked up from germline, CDR1 is KGHDR and CDR2 is SFDVKD. The CDR3 sequence: CATSVSRRGNEQFF. In DNA, the CDR3 is TGTGCCACCAGTGTATCACGGAGAGGCAATGAGCAGTTCTTC.

This clone was observed a few times. One junction end does not reproduce the germline sequence, and a read error may be involved. The J gene is TRBJ2-7, the V gene TRBV2; D is possibly TRBD1 or TRBD2 (6 bases each). CDR1 is SNHLY, CDR2 FYNNEI, per germline. This CDR3 region has 11 residues. CDR3 sequence: CASRGGKAQVF. The CDR3, as DNA: TGTGCCAGCAGGGGGGGCAAGGCCCAGGTCTTC.

The chain employs TRBV3-1 (or the pseudogene TRBV3-2) and TRBJ2-5; no clear D. V was pared by 3 bases and J by 5 bases, with 16 bases between. The length of the CDR3 is 15 residues. The germline V gene has CDR1 LGHDT and CDR2 YNNKEL (reference sequence). The CDR3 region is CASSHVMGVGETQYF. CDR3 nucleotides: TGTGCCAGCAGCCACGTGATGGGCGTCGGGGAGACCCAGTACTTC.

This clone was seen just once. The rearrangement uses TRBV5-4 and TRBJ2-7; 8 bases align to TRBD1. Germline values: CDR1 SGHNT, CDR2 YYREEE (reference sequence). J was trimmed by 3 bases and V by 4 bases; bases with no gene match: 12. CDR3 length: 16 residues. DNA of the CDR3: TGTGCCAGCAGCCGCCCCGGGACAGGTAAAAACTACGAGCAGTACTTC. Amino acids: CASSRPGTGKNYEQYF.

The chain links TRBV5-1 to TRBJ2-3; no clear D. The CDR3 covers 16 residues. Germline loops: CDR1 SGHRS, CDR2 YFSETQ. The germline V and J ends were trimmed by 0 bases and 3 bases, with 14 bases remaining between them. The CDR3 is CASSLGLEWFTDTQYF. CDR3 coding DNA: TGCGCCAGCAGCTTGGGGTTAGAGTGGTTTACAGATACGCAGTATTTT.